The subject of this entry is one TCR beta chain. PCR employed 60 Vbeta and 13 Jbeta primers. Assay: immunoSEQ multiplex PCR; the TCRdb copy retains only in-frame clones and omits some. The sample includes around 130,000 clones, around 74% of them seen just once. Deletions cut 0 bases from V and 0 bases from J, with 9 bases between. The CDR3 is 16 residues long. Per germline, CDR1 SGHRS and CDR2 YFSETQ. The sample is drawn from a study of cytomegalovirus exposure and HLA in healthy donors. The sequence was obtained from a man in his thirties or forties in good health and CMV-seronegative. Input material: PBMCs. The chain links TRBV5-1 to TRBJ1-4; D is ambiguous. For the CDR3, the DNA is TGCGCCAGCAGCTTGGGCAGATCTGCAACTAATGAAAAACTGTTTTTT. It encodes CASSLGRSATNEKLFF.